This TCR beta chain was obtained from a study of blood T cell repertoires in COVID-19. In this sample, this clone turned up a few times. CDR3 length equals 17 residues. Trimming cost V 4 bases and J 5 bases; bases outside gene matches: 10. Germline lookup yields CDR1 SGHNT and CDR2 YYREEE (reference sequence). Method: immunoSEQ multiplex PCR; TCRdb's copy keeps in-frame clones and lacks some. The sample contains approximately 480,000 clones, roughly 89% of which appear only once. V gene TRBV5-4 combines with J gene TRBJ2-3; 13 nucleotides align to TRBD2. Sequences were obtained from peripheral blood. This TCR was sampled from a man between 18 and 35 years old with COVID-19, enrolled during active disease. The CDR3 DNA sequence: TGTGCCAGCAGCCTGAAACTAGCGGGGGGGCCTGGAGATACGCAGTATTTT. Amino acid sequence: CASSLKLAGGPGDTQYF.